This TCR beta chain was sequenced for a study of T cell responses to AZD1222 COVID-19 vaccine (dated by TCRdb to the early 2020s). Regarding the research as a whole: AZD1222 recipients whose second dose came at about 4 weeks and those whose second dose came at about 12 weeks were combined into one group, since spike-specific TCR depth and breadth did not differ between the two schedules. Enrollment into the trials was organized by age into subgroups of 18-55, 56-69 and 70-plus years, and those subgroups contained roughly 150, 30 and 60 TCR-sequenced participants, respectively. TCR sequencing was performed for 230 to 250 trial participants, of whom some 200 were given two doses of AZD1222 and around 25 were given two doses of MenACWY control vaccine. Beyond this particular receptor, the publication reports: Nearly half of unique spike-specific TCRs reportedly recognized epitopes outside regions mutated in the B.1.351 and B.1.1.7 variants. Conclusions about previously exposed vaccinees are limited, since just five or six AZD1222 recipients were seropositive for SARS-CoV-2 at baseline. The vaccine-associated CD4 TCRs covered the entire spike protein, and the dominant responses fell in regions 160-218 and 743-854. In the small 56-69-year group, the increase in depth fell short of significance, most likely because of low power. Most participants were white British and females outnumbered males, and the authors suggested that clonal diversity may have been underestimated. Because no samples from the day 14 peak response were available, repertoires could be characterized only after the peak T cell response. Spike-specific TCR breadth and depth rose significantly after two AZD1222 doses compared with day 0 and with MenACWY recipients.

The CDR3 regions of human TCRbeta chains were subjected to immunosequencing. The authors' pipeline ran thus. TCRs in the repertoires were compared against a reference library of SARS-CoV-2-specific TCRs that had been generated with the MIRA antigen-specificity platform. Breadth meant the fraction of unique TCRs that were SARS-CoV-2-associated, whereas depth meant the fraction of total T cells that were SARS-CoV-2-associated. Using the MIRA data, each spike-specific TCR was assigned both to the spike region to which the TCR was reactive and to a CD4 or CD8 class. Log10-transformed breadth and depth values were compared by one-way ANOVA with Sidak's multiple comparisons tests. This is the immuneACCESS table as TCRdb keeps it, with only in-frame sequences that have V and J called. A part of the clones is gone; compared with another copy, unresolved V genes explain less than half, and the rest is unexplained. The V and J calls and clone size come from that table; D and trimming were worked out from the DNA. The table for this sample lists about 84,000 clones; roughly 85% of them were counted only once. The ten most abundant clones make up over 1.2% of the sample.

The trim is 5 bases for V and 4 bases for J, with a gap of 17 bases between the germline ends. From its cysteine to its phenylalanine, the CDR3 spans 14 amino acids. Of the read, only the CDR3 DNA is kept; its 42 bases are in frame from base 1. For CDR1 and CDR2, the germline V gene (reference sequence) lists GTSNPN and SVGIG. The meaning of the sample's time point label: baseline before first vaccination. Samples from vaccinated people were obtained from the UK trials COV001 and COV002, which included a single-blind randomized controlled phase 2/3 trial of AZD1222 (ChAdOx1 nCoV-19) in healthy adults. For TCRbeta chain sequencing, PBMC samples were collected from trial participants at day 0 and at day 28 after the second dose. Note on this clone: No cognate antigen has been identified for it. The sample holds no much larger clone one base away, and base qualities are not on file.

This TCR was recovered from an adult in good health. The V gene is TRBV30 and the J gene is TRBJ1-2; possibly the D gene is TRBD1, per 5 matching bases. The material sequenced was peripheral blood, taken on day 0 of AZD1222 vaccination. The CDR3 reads CAWFVPGRGYGYTF. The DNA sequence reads TGTGCCTGGTTTGTCCCGGGACGCGGCTATGGCTACACCTTC.